This record looks at one TCR beta chain sequence and its context. As yet, its antigen is unknown. This CDR3 is built from 14 residues. The germline V and J ends were trimmed by 5 bases and 5 bases, with 18 bases remaining between them. The germline gives CDR1 SQVTM, CDR2 ANQGSEA. TCRdb independently ran MiXCR on the RACE reads; one entry per CDR3 protein. Altogether more than 55,000 distinct CDR3 sequences are present, more than 8% being singletons, with the ten largest covering 9.6%. This sample's time point: pre-sensitization, week 0. The treatment denotes: therapeutic diphenylcyclopropenone sensitization with weekly scalp DPC. Every patch test was put on after a blood sample was taken. These data originate in a study of human T cells and chemical hapten exposure. Across the whole study: Patients received weekly diphenylcyclopropenone doses to the scalp throughout the roughly 23-week study. Patch tests applied 0.01% DPC to the upper back, read at 6 days. Whole-study results and caveats: Expanded TCRs formed significantly more large CDR3 similarity clusters than controls.

This sequence was found in a man aged 40-49 years with alopecia areata. Some clones in this sample may be carry-over from other donors' samples. Sequencing used whole blood, obtained in connection with sensitization to the hapten diphenylcyclopropenone (DPC). This rearrangement joins TRBV29-1 to TRBJ1-1; tentative D call: TRBD1 (5 bases). CDR3 in amino acids: CSVKGGVLVTEAFF. The CDR3 DNA is TGCAGCGTTAAAGGAGGGGTCTTGGTAACTGAAGCTTTCTTT.